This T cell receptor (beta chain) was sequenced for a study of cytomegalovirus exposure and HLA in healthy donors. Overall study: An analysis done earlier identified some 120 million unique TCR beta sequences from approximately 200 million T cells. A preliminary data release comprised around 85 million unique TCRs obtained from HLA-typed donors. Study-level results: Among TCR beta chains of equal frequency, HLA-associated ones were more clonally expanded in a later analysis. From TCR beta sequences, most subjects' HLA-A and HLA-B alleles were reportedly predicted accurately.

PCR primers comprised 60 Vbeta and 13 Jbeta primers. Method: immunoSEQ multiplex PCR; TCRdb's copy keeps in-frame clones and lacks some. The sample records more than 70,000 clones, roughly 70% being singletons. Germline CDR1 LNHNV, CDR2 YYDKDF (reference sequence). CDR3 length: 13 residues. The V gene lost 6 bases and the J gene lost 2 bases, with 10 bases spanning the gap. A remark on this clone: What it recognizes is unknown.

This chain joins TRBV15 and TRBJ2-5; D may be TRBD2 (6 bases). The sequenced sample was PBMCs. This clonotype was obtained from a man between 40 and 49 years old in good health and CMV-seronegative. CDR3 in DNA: TGTGCCACCAGACTTAGCGGACAAGAGACCCAGTACTTC. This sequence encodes CATRLSGQETQYF. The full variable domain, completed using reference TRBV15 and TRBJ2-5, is DAMVIQNPRYQVTQFGKPVTLSCSQTLNHNVMYWYQQKSSQAPKLLFHYYDKDFNNEADTPDNFQSRRPNTSFCFLDIRSPGLGDTAMYLCATRLSGQETQYFGPGTRLLVL.